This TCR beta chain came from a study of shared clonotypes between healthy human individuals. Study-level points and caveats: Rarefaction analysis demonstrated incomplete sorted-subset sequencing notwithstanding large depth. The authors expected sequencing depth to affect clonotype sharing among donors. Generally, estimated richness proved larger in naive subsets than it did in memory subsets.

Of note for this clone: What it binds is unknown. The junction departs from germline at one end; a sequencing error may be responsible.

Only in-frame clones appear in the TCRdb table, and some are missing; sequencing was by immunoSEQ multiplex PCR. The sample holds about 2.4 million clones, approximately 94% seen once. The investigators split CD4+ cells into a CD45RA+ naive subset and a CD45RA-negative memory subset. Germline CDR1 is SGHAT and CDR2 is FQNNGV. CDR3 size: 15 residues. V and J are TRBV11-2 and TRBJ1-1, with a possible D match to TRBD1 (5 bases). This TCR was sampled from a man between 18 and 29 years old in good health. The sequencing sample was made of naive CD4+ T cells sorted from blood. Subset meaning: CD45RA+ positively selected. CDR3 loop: CASSVEGRGNTEAFF. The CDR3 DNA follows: TGTGCCAGCAGCGTAGAGGGGAGGGGGAACACTGAAGCTTTCTTT.